One and the same sample provided the 10 T cell receptor beta chains below, sequenced in a study of OX40 agonist ivuxolimab in advanced cancers. Here immunoSEQ multiplex PCR was the method, and the copy in TCRdb shows in-frame clones only, minus some. The sample carries some 60,000 clones, more than 80% recorded once. This sample comprised CD4+ or CD8+ T cells sorted from blood, obtained in a trial of the OX40 agonist ivuxolimab. The receptors stem from an adult with an advanced solid tumor such as melanoma, head and neck, liver or kidney cancer.

The chain is built from TRBV4-1 and TRBJ2-1, with 7 bases that match TRBD1. V was pared by 0 bases and J by 7 bases, with 6 bases of the junction left unmatched. The CDR3 runs to 15 residues. Germline-derived CDR1 and CDR2 are MGHRA and YSYEKL. The CDR3 reads CASSQDQGEWNEQFF. CDR3 sequence (DNA): TGCGCCAGCAGCCAAGATCAGGGGGAGTGGAATGAGCAGTTCTTC.

This rearrangement joins TRBV7-9 to TRBJ1-2; no firm D call. The germline gives CDR1 SEHNR, CDR2 FQNEAQ (reference sequence). The CDR3 runs 15 residues. V lost 8 bases to trimming and J lost 4 bases, with 20 bases between them. CDR3 sequence (DNA): TGTGCCAGCGGCTCAGAGACCGATAGATTCTATGGCTACACCTTC. It codes for CASGSETDRFYGYTF.

This CDR3 reads CASGDRGLEKLFF. CDR3 DNA: TGTGCCAGCGGAGACAGGGGGCTTGAAAAACTGTTTTTT. The V and J genes are TRBV27 and TRBJ1-4, with 10 bases matching TRBD1. V dropped 8 bases and J dropped 7; count of bases not matched to a gene: 4. The CDR3 runs to 13 residues. Germline assignment: CDR1 MNHEY and CDR2 SMNVEV (reference sequence).

The chain combines TRBV7-8 with TRBJ2-5, with 9 bases matching TRBD1. Near its end, the DNA agrees better with TRBJ2-7, so the J call may be wrong. CDR1 SGHVS and CDR2 FQNEAQ come from the germline V gene. The CDR3 contains 15 residues. CDR3 DNA sequence: TGTGCCAGCAGCTCGCGGGACAGGGTTTTCTACGAGCAGTACTTC. Translation gives CASSSRDRVFYEQYF.

In this sample, this clone turned up once. V usage is TRBV6-9 and J usage is TRBJ2-1; D is unclear. The CDR3 sequence is 17 residues long. The germline gives CDR1 MNHGY, CDR2 SVAAGI. The ends were cut back, 6 bases at V and 3 bases at J, with 21 bases in the middle. The CDR3 region has the DNA TGTGCCAGCAGCAGCCACTTCGGCGACTGGGTCTACAATGAGCAGTTCTTC. Its protein product is CASSSHFGDWVYNEQFF.

The genes are TRBV11-3 and TRBJ2-1, with no clear D. Germline CDR1 SGHNT, CDR2 YENEEA. CDR3 length: 11 amino acids. V was shortened by 0 bases and J by 9 bases, with 3 bases between the two germline ends. The CDR3 DNA sequence: TGTGCCAGCAGCTTAGAGTTTGAGCAGTTCTTC. The encoded protein is CASSLEFEQFF.

As for this clone: Other nucleotide sequences from this sample produce the same CDR3. The chain combines TRBV27 with TRBJ2-3, with a possible D match to TRBD2 (5 bases). This CDR3 has 12 residues. Trimming shortened V by 6 bases and J by 3 bases, and 7 bases separated the two germline ends. Germline V gene lookup returns CDR1 MNHEY and CDR2 SMNVEV (reference sequence). Here the CDR3 reads CASRRGTDTQYF. For the CDR3, the DNA is TGTGCCAGCAGGAGAGGGACAGATACGCAGTATTTT.

The chain has TRBV7-2 and TRBJ1-1; TRBD1 might be the D (6 bases). The CDR3 contains 13 residues. The V gene's germline CDR1 is SGHTA and CDR2 FQGNSA. With 5 bases removed from V and 4 bases from J, the gap between germline ends came to 11 bases. CDR3 in amino acids: CASSEQGFTEAFF. The DNA for the CDR3 is TGTGCCAGCAGCGAACAGGGATTCACTGAAGCTTTCTTT.

This chain links TRBV4-3 with TRBJ2-7; D is ambiguous. The CDR3 is 14 amino acids. The germline CDR1 and CDR2 sequences are LGHNA and YSLEER. Trimming took 0 bases from V and 0 from J, leaving 6 bases between them. The chain's CDR3 is CASSQELSSYEQYF. The CDR3 region has the DNA TGCGCCAGCAGCCAAGAGCTGAGCTCCTACGAGCAGTACTTC.

The V and J genes are TRBV18 and TRBJ2-4; weak D call: TRBD1 (6 bases). This CDR3 comprises 17 residues. The V end was cut by 1 base, the J end by 0 bases, with 13 bases between. Germline loops: CDR1 KGHSH, CDR2 LQKENI. CDR3 sequence reads: CASSPRARGVAKNIQYF. In nucleotides, the CDR3 is TGTGCCAGCTCACCACGGGCCAGGGGAGTAGCCAAAAACATTCAGTACTTC.